Following are 31 T cell receptor beta chains from one sample sequenced in a study of Graves' ophthalmopathy and Graves' hyperthyroidism. Amplifying from RNA transcripts, the study obtained TCR beta CDR3 regions. The first-round RT-PCR employed HTBI primers together with the Qiagen OneStep RT-PCR kit. A multiplex PCR was then performed as the second round. TCRdb processed the multiplex PCR reads anew with MiXCR; each CDR3 protein has one entry. The table has fewer than 600,000 distinct CDR3 sequences, about 15% seen once. The specimen sequenced was blood. The receptors here all came from a woman aged 25 to 39 with Graves' ophthalmopathy.

This clonotype was counted only a few times. For the CDR3, the DNA is TGTGCCAGCAGTTGGACAGACGCTAATCAGCCCCAGCATTTT. Translation: CASSWTDANQPQHF. The J gene is TRBJ1-5, the V gene TRBV6-5; D is possibly TRBD1 (6 bases). With 4 bases removed from V and 4 bases from J, the gap between germline ends came to 11 bases. CDR1 and CDR2 from the germline V gene are MNHEY and SVGAGI. There are 14 residues in the CDR3.

Regarding this clonotype: A much larger clone lies one base from this, so it may be a read error. CDR3 coding DNA: TGTGCCAGCAGTCCACAAACCGTAGGGACCGAGTACTTC. It yields the protein CASSPQTVGTEYF. The chain has TRBV6-2 or TRBV6-3 and TRBJ2-5; D possibly matches TRBD1 or TRBD2 (5 bases each). This CDR3 spans 13 amino acids. Germline V CDR1 and CDR2: MNHEY, SVGEGT.

There are many counts of this clonotype. This rearrangement joins TRBV19 to TRBJ2-7; TRBD1 matches 9 bases. This CDR3 contains 16 residues. The J segment lost 0 bases and the V segment lost 4 bases, leaving 7 bases of the junction unmatched. Germline V gives CDR1 LNHDA, CDR2 SQIVND (reference sequence). The CDR3 loop reads CASSTPLTGGSYEQYF. The CDR3 DNA sequence: TGTGCCAGTAGTACCCCTTTGACAGGGGGCTCCTACGAGCAGTACTTC.

This clonotype was seen a few times. An end of the junction differs from the germline gene, which may be a read error. The CDR3 spells CASSPQGFATEASF. CDR3 bases: TGTGCCAGCAGCCCCCAGGGCTTTGCCACTGAAGCTTCCTTT. This rearrangement joins TRBV7-2 to TRBJ1-1; possibly TRBD1 for D (5 bases). Germline lookup yields CDR1 SGHTA and CDR2 FQGNSA. CDR3 size: 14 residues.

This clonotype occurred many times. V and J are TRBV28 and TRBJ1-5, with D perhaps matching TRBD1 (6 bases). V was shortened by 0 bases and J by 0 bases, with 9 bases between the two germline ends. Germline values: CDR1 MDHEN, CDR2 SYDVKM. CDR3 length equals 16 residues. DNA of the CDR3: TGTGCCAGCAGTTTATGGGAGGACAGTAGCAATCAGCCCCAGCATTTT. It is translated as CASSLWEDSSNQPQHF.

This clonotype was picked up many times. The genes are TRBV6-5 and TRBJ2-5; 7 bases line up with TRBD2. V shed 4 bases, J shed 7 bases, and the junction held 15 bases outside the gene matches. The length of the CDR3 is 16 residues. Germline V gene sequence: CDR1 MNHEY, CDR2 SVGAGI. The CDR3 sequence: CASSLGSGDSPGTQYF. CDR3 nucleotide sequence: TGTGCCAGCAGTTTGGGGAGCGGGGACTCCCCGGGGACCCAGTACTTC.

V and J are TRBV12-5 and TRBJ2-7; 11 bases are shared with TRBD1. V lost 1 base to trimming and J lost 0 bases; unmatched junction nucleotides: 8. From germline, CDR1 is LGHNT and CDR2 FRNRAP. The CDR3 is 18 residues long. This CDR3 is CASGLAQAGTGGSYEQYF. Here the CDR3 DNA reads TGTGCTAGTGGTTTGGCCCAAGCAGGGACAGGGGGCTCCTACGAGCAGTACTTC.

This clonotype was seen ten or more times. This chain uses TRBV28 with TRBJ1-2, with D maybe TRBD1 (5 bases). This CDR3 is 11 amino acids long. Germline CDR1 reads MDHEN; CDR2 reads SYDVKM. Trimming removed 6 bases from V and 6 bases from J, with 8 bases in between. CDR3 residues: CASSPGNGYTF. CDR3 bases: TGTGCCAGCAGCCCAGGGAATGGCTACACCTTC.

This clonotype was counted many times. The rearrangement links TRBV12-3 or TRBV12-4 to TRBJ2-7; TRBD1 matches at 8 bases. V gave up 4 bases and J gave up 3 bases; unmatched junction bases: 5. This CDR3 comprises 14 residues. The chain's CDR3 is CASSYWTGFYEQYF. CDR3 coding DNA: TGTGCCAGCAGTTACTGGACAGGGTTCTACGAGCAGTACTTC.

The chain is built from TRBV30 and TRBJ1-1, with D unclear. This CDR3 has 11 amino acids. V was clipped by 5 bases and J by 3 bases, with 7 bases between them. Germline values: CDR1 GTSNPN, CDR2 SVGIG (reference sequence). The DNA for the CDR3 is TGTGCCTGGGGATATGACACTGAAGCTTTCTTT. Translated, it gives CAWGYDTEAFF.

The CDR3 spells CASSLLGIDSTDLFF. CDR3 nucleotides: TGTGCCAGCAGCTTATTAGGGATCGACTCGACGGATCTGTTTTTT. The genes are TRBV11-2 and TRBJ2-2; no firm D call. Deletions cut 2 bases from V and 14 bases from J, with 21 bases between. The CDR3 is made up of 15 amino acids. The V gene's germline CDR1 is SGHAT and CDR2 FQNNGV.

This clonotype has ten or more counts. The rearrangement uses TRBV7-3 and TRBJ2-7; possible D gene TRBD1, 6 bases. This CDR3 contains 15 residues. The ends were cut back, 2 bases at V and 5 bases at J, with 16 bases in the middle. Germline-derived CDR1 and CDR2 are SGHTA and FQGTGA. CDR3 in DNA: TGTGCCAGCAGCTTATCTAACAGGGCCTATGACGAGCAGTACTTC. This sequence encodes CASSLSNRAYDEQYF.

This clonotype was observed at least ten times. The chain uses TRBV6-2 or TRBV6-3 and TRBJ1-2; 8 positions agree with TRBD1. From germline, CDR1 is MNHEY and CDR2 SVGEGT. There are 18 residues in the CDR3. V gave up 2 bases and J gave up 4 bases; unmatched junction bases: 15. The CDR3 sequence: CASSYGGTGEGGSYGYTF. CDR3 nucleotide sequence: TGTGCCAGCAGTTACGGTGGGACAGGAGAGGGAGGGAGCTATGGCTACACCTTC.

The J gene is TRBJ2-5, the V gene TRBV30, with D unclear. Per the germline V gene, CDR1 is GTSNPN and CDR2 is SVGIG (reference sequence). The CDR3 sequence is 13 residues long. Trimming cost V 7 bases and J 5 bases, with 17 bases left between them. The CDR3 loop reads CASLKAEWETQYF. In DNA, the CDR3 is TGTGCCTCCTTAAAGGCAGAGTGGGAGACCCAGTACTTC.

This clonotype was detected ten times or more. The chain employs TRBV12-3 or TRBV12-4 and TRBJ2-7, with 7 bases matching TRBD1. The CDR3 loop spans 13 amino acids. The V segment lost 6 bases and the J segment 3 bases; nucleotides outside the gene matches: 5. The CDR3 region is CASRGQILYEQYF. CDR3 coding DNA: TGTGCCAGCAGGGGACAGATTCTCTACGAGCAGTACTTC.

Turning to this clonotype: An end of the junction differs from the germline gene, which may be a read error. The chain carries TRBV29-1 and TRBJ2-7; D perhaps matches TRBD2 (5 bases). There are 13 residues in the CDR3. Germline CDR1 is SQVTM and CDR2 is ANQGSEA. CDR3 in DNA: TGCAGCGCGGGAACTATCGGGTCCTACGATCAGTACTTC. The encoded protein is CSAGTIGSYDQYF.

This clonotype has at least ten counts. The chain has TRBV7-9 and TRBJ2-5; D unresolved. CDR3 size: 13 residues. Germline V gene data show CDR1 as SEHNR and CDR2 as FQNEAQ (reference sequence). Deletions cut 3 bases from V and 0 bases from J, with 5 bases between. Written as DNA, the CDR3 is TGTGCCAGCAGCTTTCTGTACCAAGAGACCCAGTACTTC. Its translation: CASSFLYQETQYF.

Ten or more counts support this clonotype. CDR3 in amino acids: CASSSGPGLAGGRREQYF. In DNA form, the CDR3 reads TGTGCCAGCAGCTCAGGGCCGGGACTAGCGGGAGGGCGACGCGAGCAGTACTTC. The rearrangement uses TRBV13 and TRBJ2-7, with 16 bases aligning to TRBD2. This CDR3 has 18 amino acids. CDR1 is PRHDT and CDR2 is FYEKMQ in the germline V gene (reference sequence). J lost 6 bases, V lost 4 bases, and 12 bases had no gene match.

This clonotype came up many times. This chain links TRBV27 with TRBJ1-6; D is uncertain. The CDR3 length is 15 residues. The germline V and J ends were trimmed by 6 bases and 7 bases, with 16 bases remaining between them. CDR1 is MNHEY and CDR2 is SMNVEV in the germline V gene (reference sequence). CDR3 sequence reads: CASRHDWGGNSPLHF. In nucleotides, the CDR3 is TGTGCCAGCAGGCATGACTGGGGAGGGAATTCACCCCTCCACTTT.

At least ten counts were recorded for this clonotype. This chain uses TRBV3-1 with TRBJ1-5; TRBD1 aligns across 9 bases. Germline lookup yields CDR1 LGHDT and CDR2 YNNKEL (reference sequence). This CDR3 contains 17 residues. Trimming at V came to 4 bases and at J to 1 base, leaving 8 bases not matched to a gene. This chain's CDR3 is CASSPRTGAGSNQPQHF. DNA of the CDR3: TGTGCCAGCAGCCCCAGGACAGGGGCCGGGAGCAATCAGCCCCAGCATTTT.

Ten or more counts support this clonotype. DNA of the CDR3: TGTGCCAGCAGTGACCCGGGACAGGGCAGCAATCAGCCCCAGCATTTT. This codes for CASSDPGQGSNQPQHF. V and J are TRBV6-4 and TRBJ1-5, with 9 positions matching TRBD1. Germline CDR1 is MRHNA and CDR2 is SNTAGT. The CDR3 totals 16 residues. The junction had 3 bases not matched to a gene; V was cut back by 2 bases and J by 1 base.

The chain couples TRBV27 to TRBJ1-3, with D tentatively TRBD1 (6 bases). The CDR3 is made up of 15 amino acids. Germline V gene data show CDR1 as MNHEY and CDR2 as SMNVEV (reference sequence). Trimming pared 5 bases from V and 0 bases from J, leaving 11 bases between. The CDR3, as DNA: TGTGCCAGCAGTACCGACAGGACCTCTGGAAACACCATATATTTT. This sequence encodes CASSTDRTSGNTIYF.

This clonotype was seen a few times. The chain joins TRBV28 to TRBJ2-7, with a tentative D call TRBD2 (6 bases). V was trimmed by 10 bases and J by 2 bases, leaving 21 bases between them. CDR1 is MDHEN and CDR2 is SYDVKM in the germline V gene. CDR3 size: 15 residues. The CDR3 loop reads CATLNLWRGPYEQYF. CDR3 coding DNA: TGTGCCACCCTAAACCTGTGGCGGGGCCCCTACGAGCAGTACTTC.

This clonotype appeared many times. One end of the junction varies from germline; a read error may be responsible. V usage is TRBV6-2 or TRBV6-3 and J usage is TRBJ1-1; maybe TRBD1 (5 bases). Germline V gene data show CDR1 as MNHEY and CDR2 as SVGEGT. The CDR3 length is 13 residues. The CDR3, as DNA: TGTGCCAGCACTTACAGGCGGTCGGGTAGAACTTTCTTT. It is translated as CASTYRRSGRTFF.

This clonotype has a count of ten or more. V is TRBV13 and J is TRBJ2-5, with a tentative D call TRBD2 (6 bases). The CDR3 totals 16 residues. CDR1 is PRHDT, CDR2 FYEKMQ, per germline (reference sequence). The ends were cut back, 0 bases at V and 5 bases at J, with 16 bases in the middle. The chain's CDR3 is CASSLGLGRGHETQYF. The CDR3 DNA is TGTGCCAGCAGCTTAGGCCTAGGGCGGGGCCACGAGACCCAGTACTTC.

This clonotype was observed many times. This sequence joins TRBV30 and TRBJ1-1; 8 bases agree with TRBD1. The V and J ends lost 5 bases and 8 bases, in that order; junction bases with no gene match: 7. Germline V gene sequence: CDR1 GTSNPN, CDR2 SVGIG (reference sequence). This CDR3 comprises 12 residues. The CDR3 loop is CAWGQGRKEAFF. In DNA, the CDR3 is TGTGCCTGGGGACAGGGAAGGAAGGAAGCTTTCTTT.

In this sample, this clonotype turned up a few times. V usage is TRBV3-1 and J usage is TRBJ2-7; TRBD1 is a possible D gene (5 bases). Germline values: CDR1 LGHDT, CDR2 YNNKEL (reference sequence). This CDR3 spans 14 amino acids. V was pared by 1 base and J by 4 bases, with 11 bases between. For the CDR3, the DNA is TGTGCCAGCAGCCAAGGACAGTGTTGGTACGAGCAGTACTTC. This sequence encodes CASSQGQCWYEQYF.

This clonotype was seen ten or more times. CDR3 sequence (DNA): TGTGCCAGCAGTTTAGGAGAGAACTATGGCTACACCTTC. Its translation: CASSLGENYGYTF. The V call is TRBV12-3 or TRBV12-4, the J call TRBJ1-2; D is unresolved. This CDR3 is 13 amino acids long. V was clipped by 1 base and J by 2 bases, with 5 bases between them.

There are many counts of this clonotype. The chain employs TRBV7-6 and TRBJ1-5; D unresolved. This CDR3 region has 17 residues. V shed 5 bases and J shed 1 base, with 18 bases lying between them. Germline V gene sequence: CDR1 SGHVS, CDR2 FNYEAQ. The CDR3 bases are TGTGCCAGCAGCATGGGAAACACCGTAGGGAGCAATCAGCCCCAGCATTTT. Its translation is CASSMGNTVGSNQPQHF.

This clonotype was seen at least ten times. V usage is TRBV7-9 and J usage is TRBJ1-2, with D perhaps matching TRBD1 (5 bases). The CDR3 has 15 amino acids. Between the trimmed V and J ends, which lost 6 bases and 2 bases, there was a span of 16 bases. The germline gives CDR1 SEHNR, CDR2 FQNEAQ (reference sequence). The CDR3, as DNA: TGTGCCAGCAGAACCCTCCCGGACACCAACTATGGCTACACCTTC. This translates into CASRTLPDTNYGYTF.

This clonotype has just a few counts. The chain is built from TRBV30 and TRBJ2-5, with a possible D match to TRBD2 (5 bases). The V end was cut by 0 bases, the J end by 4 bases, with 15 bases between. In germline, CDR1 is GTSNPN, CDR2 SVGIG (reference sequence). The CDR3 totals 15 residues. The CDR3 is CAWSVLRGVAETQYF. DNA of the CDR3: TGTGCCTGGAGTGTACTTCGGGGAGTCGCAGAGACCCAGTACTTC.